This TCR beta chain emerged from a study of shared clonotypes between healthy human individuals. This CDR3 region has 11 residues. V lost 6 bases and J 6 bases, leaving 12 bases between the germline ends. In germline, CDR1 is DFQATT, CDR2 SNEGSKA (reference sequence). Sequencing was performed with immunoSEQ multiplex PCR; in TCRdb, only in-frame clones are kept and a portion is missing. In the table there are millions of clones, around 94% of which are singletons. The chain uses TRBV20-1 and TRBJ2-7; D might be TRBD1 or TRBD2, each matching 5 bases. The origin of this receptor is a man between 18 and 35 years old in good health. Sequenced input: naive CD4+ T cells sorted from blood. The subset is: CD45RA+ positively selected. CDR3 region: CSANRDVEQYF. CDR3 nucleotides: TGCAGTGCAAACCGGGACGTCGAGCAGTACTTC.